This T cell receptor beta chain was found in a study of blood T cell repertoires in COVID-19. As for the study in general: From the United States, Italy and Spain came samples of acute and convalescent COVID-19. From T cells, B-cell-depleted T cells, or PBMCs came the material, which was cDNA or gDNA.

Seattle cases were enrolled at active infection and followed longitudinally. This CDR3 spans 14 amino acids. V lost 0 bases to trimming and J lost 6 bases, with 10 bases between them. Germline-derived CDR1 and CDR2 are SGHRS and YFSETQ. Original processing notes: Nucleated cell number was recorded as an estimate derived from reference gene primer amplification. Some clones are missing from TCRdb's copy, which holds only in-frame ones; the method was immunoSEQ multiplex PCR. The D gene and trimming were derived from the DNA, and the V and J assignments and clone size from that table. Of 390,000 or so clones in the sample, around 90% are singletons; the top ten hold under 4%.

The V gene is TRBV5-1, the J gene TRBJ2-1; D remains ambiguous. This TCR was sampled from a woman in her 30s with COVID-19, enrolled during active disease. Sequencing input: peripheral blood. CDR3 sequence (DNA): TGCGCCAGCAGCTTGGCGACAAGTAGCAATGAGCAGTTCTTC. It is translated as CASSLATSSNEQFF. Full variable domain (missing parts from reference TRBV5-1 and TRBJ2-1): KAGVTQTPRYLIKTRGQQVTLSCSPISGHRSVSWYQQTPGQGLQFLFEYFSETQRNKGNFPGRFSGRQFSNSRSEMNVSTLELGDSALYLCASSLATSSNEQFFGPGTRLTVL.